What follows is one T cell receptor beta chain and its context. Its antigen specificity is not known. Base qualities are not provided; no much larger clone lies one nucleotide away. The collaborating institutions used their own protocols to collect whole blood in K2EDTA tubes. For TCRbeta analysis, collaborators shipped samples in one of three forms: frozen whole blood, isolated PBMCs, or DNA extracted from either of those sample types. This sample stems from a study of blood T cell repertoires in COVID-19 (dated by TCRdb to between 2020 and 2021). The study in broad terms: Samples covering the acute and convalescent phases of COVID-19 were provided by collaborators in the United States, Italy and Spain. The material from the prospective study consisted of cDNA or gDNA derived from T cells, B-cell-depleted T cells, or PBMCs. Deeply sampled blood TCRbeta repertoires from subjects exposed to, actively infected with, or recovered from COVID-19 were included in the dataset. The repertoires were released in a freely available public database intended as a resource for research on the immune response to SARS-CoV-2. Samples were obtained from the ongoing ImmuneRACE study (first 160 participants) and from 950 to 1,500 subjects provided by 6 global collaborators. Nearly every sample came with metadata listing a de-identified subject ID, COVID-19 status, age in years and sex. Where HLA class I and class II types were available, the types were taken from metadata supplied by the sample provider, not from assay-based typing.

Overall study outcomes, separate from this receptor: How much clinical and demographic metadata was included differed by source and by participant, and the metadata was provided uncurated.

At the junction V is shortened by 5 bases and J by 8 bases, with 10 bases in between. Spanning cysteine to phenylalanine, the CDR3 consists of 12 amino acids. Just the 36-base CDR3 DNA is kept, in frame starting at base 1. The germline V gene yields SNHLY for CDR1 and FYNNEI for CDR2. TCRbeta CDR3 regions were amplified from genomic DNA using the immunoSEQ Assay, a bias-controlled multiplex PCR. On the study's bioinformatics: Within the assay, amplification of reference gene primers was used to estimate how many nucleated cells each sample contained. To quantify the absolute abundance of each unique TCRbeta CDR3 rearrangement, sequence reads were collapsed and filtered. For each sample, productive Simpson clonality was calculated by taking the square root of Simpson's diversity index across productive rearrangements. Imported from immuneACCESS, the table was reduced by TCRdb to in-frame sequences with V and J called. These copies leave out some clones; in studies compared against another copy, an unresolved V gene accounts for under half, and the cause of the remainder is not known. V, J and clone size derive from that table, while D and trimming were established from the DNA sequence. In this sample the table shows roughly 86,000 clones, around 82% of which occur a single time. The biggest ten clones account for around 6.9% of the sample.

The chain is assembled from TRBV2 and TRBJ1-5, with TRBD1 perhaps the D gene, on 5 matching bases. The sequence was collected from a man in his sixties with acute or convalescent COVID-19. What was sequenced was peripheral blood. The sequenced DNA: TGTGCCAGCAGTCGGGGGAGGGAGCCCCAGCATTTT. This yields the protein CASSRGREPQHF.